Listed here is a single T cell receptor beta chain. Its recognized antigen is unknown. Base-call qualities are not available, and no considerably larger clone is one nucleotide away. The data are from a study of cytomegalovirus exposure and HLA in healthy donors (dated by TCRdb to 2017 to 2019). Concerning the study at large: In an earlier analysis of approximately 500 of the donors, around 290 Gb of sequence data and some 120 million unique TCR beta sequences from 150 million to 200 million T cells were reported. An early release covering about 600 HLA-typed donors comprised about 310 gigabases of sequencing data and approximately 80 million unique TCR sequences. Of the roughly 410 genotyped donors, more than 75% were placed in the genetic ancestry cluster associated with self-reported Caucasian donors. The study aimed to test whether cataloging public T cell receptors could reveal signatures of past pathogen exposure. Using immunosequencing, the study profiled T cell repertoires from 500 to 800 subjects and related those repertoires to cytomegalovirus serostatus. In addition to the first cohort of roughly 700 subjects, a separate validation cohort of 120 different subjects was used. The study combined high-throughput TCR immunosequencing, statistical association of individual TCRs with disease status, and machine learning to predict cytomegalovirus infection status. A later analysis re-analyzed previously published TCR beta repertoires from 500 to 700 donors and added high-resolution HLA genotyping to study TCR occurrence patterns. Rather than using new phenotypic data, the later analysis identified candidate immune exposures from TCR beta sequences and from how often those sequences occurred across donors. To decide whether each TCR beta V gene segment behaved as functional or pseudogenic, an earlier analysis of approximately 620 of the donors relied on high-throughput TCR beta sequencing. Alongside the repertoire data, information on donor age, sex, ethnicity and CMV serostatus was compiled. A later genetic analysis used genome-wide SNP genotypes for about three fifths of the 666 donors, treating that subset as a discovery cohort. Every discovery cohort repertoire had been produced on one sequencing platform. HLA typing included class I and class II loci at four-digit resolution. The number of typed donors differed by locus: about 620-640 for A, B, C, DRB1 and DQB1; 522 for DQA1; 606 for DPA1; and roughly 470 for DPB1. Several DR-DQ haplotypes were treated as single units for association and clustering because of strong linkage in the cohort. Across about 370 genotyped donors of the cohort, an average of approximately 240,000 unique TCR beta nucleotide sequences per donor were sequenced, and around 19% of those sequences were non-productive. The investigation overall reported the following: Broadly in line with IMGT annotations, most TCR beta V segments showed up in productive rearrangements about 87% or about 30% of the time in an earlier analysis of 587 of the donors. In a later genetic analysis, fewer N-insertions in productive TCRs were reported among donors in an Asian-associated ancestry cluster than the roughly 700-donor mean. A later analysis associated 16,951 TCR beta sequences with specific HLA alleles at a false discovery rate of 0.05. For the cohort, immune exposure information was limited to CMV serostatus. A further reported finding was that TCR beta sequences accurately predicted the HLA-A and HLA-B alleles for most subjects in the first cohort. It was suggested by the authors that the approach could potentially be generalized to other disease states and immunological phenotypes. In a later analysis, TCR association rates were found to vary across HLA loci, with the most associated TCRs seen for DRB1 alleles and the fewest for HLA-C alleles. An association between a missense DCLRE1C variant and V-gene and J-gene trimming of TCR beta chains was found in a later genetic analysis and replicated in an independent cohort. The study gave a list of around 170 TCR beta chains associated with cytomegalovirus. HLA typing was unavailable for some donors at each locus, so association tests used only the typed subset. Three of the identified cytomegalovirus-associated TCR beta chains were confirmed in vitro to be specific for cytomegalovirus antigens. Because counts were too low, around 17 rarely observed V segments, including chromosome 9 orphons, were left out of the earlier analysis of approximately 580 of the donors. Because the 87-base-pair reads could not distinguish some IMGT-functional V segments, including TRBV6-2 and TRBV6-3, those segments were excluded. The classifier was reported to diagnose cytomegalovirus status with high specificity and sensitivity in both the original cohort and the validation cohort. The presence/absence analyses assumed that sequencing depth was roughly uniform across donors, and that assumption may not be true. Only TCR beta chains were sequenced in this cohort, and the absence of alpha or paired-chain data limited detectable features. Assigning TCR associations to individual alleles was difficult when HLA alleles, especially DR and DQ, strongly co-occurred. Most TCR sequences were seen in very few donors, while some public TCRs were found in many individuals. Several of the top co-occurrence clusters appeared to be linked to parvovirus B19, influenza, CMV and Epstein-Barr virus, according to a later analysis. A group of highly shared sequence variants was considered likely to be a technical artifact of the sequencing pipeline. Correlated functional status among segregating V segments might reflect linkage disequilibrium, but an unknown experimental factor could not be ruled out. Compared with equally common non-associated chains, HLA-associated TCR beta chains in a later analysis were more clonally expanded and had lower generation probabilities. A later analysis found that most CMV-associated TCR beta chains appeared HLA-restricted, with HLA associations seemingly driven largely by CMV exposure.

The cohort consisted of approximately 670 healthy bone marrow donors. At the time of sampling, all cohort members were nominally healthy, though unrecorded immune exposures were likely present. The donor was CMV seronegative and belonged to the group of 320 or so seronegative cohort members. Each donor provided a peripheral blood sample, and peripheral blood mononuclear cells were used for TCR beta sequencing. The Qiagen DNeasy Blood Extraction Kit was used to extract genomic DNA from the blood cell samples. A distance of 18 bases separates the germline ends of V and J, which lose 3 bases and 0 bases respectively. The cysteine opens and the phenylalanine closes a CDR3 of 18 amino acids. Only the CDR3 region is kept as DNA, spanning 54 bases read in frame from base 1. According to the germline V gene, CDR1 reads LGHNA and CDR2 reads YSLEER. The library was generated by the immunoSEQ multiplex PCR assay. A mixture of 60 forward primers for TCR Vbeta segments and 13 reverse primers for TCR Jbeta segments was used in the multiplex PCR. The CDR3 region of rearranged TCR beta genes was amplified from genomic DNA with a multiplex PCR assay. The amplified TCR beta libraries were sequenced on the Illumina HiSeq System as 87-base-pair reads. The study's processing was this. A later analysis counted tens of millions of unique TCR beta chains across the approximately 700 repertoires, and around 12 million of these chains were shared by at least two donors. Raw reads were error-corrected and collapsed into unique sequences with a nearest-neighbor algorithm that merged closely related sequences to remove PCR and sequencing errors. V, D and J gene segments were assigned by aligning CDR3 sequences to IMGT reference sequences. For a sequence to be retained, a match of at least six nucleotides was required to both a V gene segment and a J gene segment. A rearrangement counted as productive if the CDR3 had no stop codons and remained in frame with V and J, and every other rearrangement counted as non-productive. CDR3 was defined by IMGT convention, running from the second conserved V-encoded cysteine to the conserved J-encoded phenylalanine. The earlier analysis of about 610 of the donors excluded sequences that lacked an unambiguous match to a single V gene segment. In an earlier analysis of several hundred of the donors, V segments were called functional above 56.7% productive rearrangements and were called segregating when the between-donor standard deviation exceeded 5%. A statistical classification framework was built to diagnose cytomegalovirus status from the catalog of TCR beta chain sequences. A later analysis assigned V and J genes by comparing TCR nucleotide sequences with IMGT/GENE-DB human TR gene sequences. A later analysis assigned CDR3 sequences and most-parsimonious VDJ recombination scenarios with the TCRdist pipeline. A later analysis defined each TCR beta chain by its CDR3 amino acid sequence plus V-gene family, and excluded reads lacking a unique V-gene family. As a way to deal with suspected cross-contamination and a sequencing artifact, a later analysis dropped 592 nucleotide sequences that were highly shared and had low generation probability. A later analysis calculated a clonal expansion index for each public chain from normalized within-repertoire ranks of inferred template counts. In a later analysis, generation probabilities were computed with a VDJ recombination model fitted to out-of-frame rearrangements, and the resulting probabilities were checked against IGoR. In a later analysis, TCR-TCR, TCR-HLA and TCR-CMV co-occurrence was scored with hypergeometric tests, and a repertoire-size bias correction was applied to TCR pairs. In a later analysis, false discovery rates were estimated by permuting HLA or CMV assignments 20 times. In a later analysis, co-occurring TCRs were grouped with DBSCAN, and TCRdist sequence similarity was added when clustering was performed within HLA-allele-positive subsets. For co-occurrence clustering, repertoires with fewer than 30,000 or more than 120,000 public chains were excluded, along with several repertoires with anomalous nucleotide sharing. Imported from immuneACCESS, the table was reduced by TCRdb to in-frame sequences with V and J called. These copies leave out some clones; in studies compared against another copy, an unresolved V gene accounts for under half, and the cause of the remainder is not known. D and trimming were read from the DNA, whereas the V and J calls and clone size are those reported in that table. The sample contains about 180,000 clones, over 65% of them found a single time. The ten largest clones capture 2.4% of the sample.

The rearranged chain carries TRBV4-3 and TRBJ1-3; a tentative D match to TRBD1 spans 5 bases. The source of this sequence is a man in his 60s in good health and CMV-seronegative. Sequenced input: PBMCs. CDR3 loop: CASSQFLRQPSSGNTIYF. The DNA reads TGCGCCAGCAGCCAGTTTCTTCGACAGCCGAGCTCTGGAAACACCATATATTTT.